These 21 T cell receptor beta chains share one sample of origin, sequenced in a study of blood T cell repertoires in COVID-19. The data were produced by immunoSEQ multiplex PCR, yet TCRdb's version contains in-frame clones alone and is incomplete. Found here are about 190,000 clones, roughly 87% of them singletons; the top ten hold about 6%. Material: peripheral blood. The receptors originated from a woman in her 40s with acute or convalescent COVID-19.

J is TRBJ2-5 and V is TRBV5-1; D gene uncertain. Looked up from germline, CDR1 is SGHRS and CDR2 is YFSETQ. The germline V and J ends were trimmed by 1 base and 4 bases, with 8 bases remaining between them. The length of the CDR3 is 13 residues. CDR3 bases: TGCGCCAGCAGCTTGCAATTGTTAGAGACCCAGTACTTC. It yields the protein CASSLQLLETQYF.

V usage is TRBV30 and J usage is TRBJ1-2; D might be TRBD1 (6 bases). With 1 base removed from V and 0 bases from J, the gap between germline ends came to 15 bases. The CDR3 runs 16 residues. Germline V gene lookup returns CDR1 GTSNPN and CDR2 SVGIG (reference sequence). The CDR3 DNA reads TGTGCCTGGAGTGCGATGACAGGCCCTACTAACTATGGCTACACCTTC. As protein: CAWSAMTGPTNYGYTF.

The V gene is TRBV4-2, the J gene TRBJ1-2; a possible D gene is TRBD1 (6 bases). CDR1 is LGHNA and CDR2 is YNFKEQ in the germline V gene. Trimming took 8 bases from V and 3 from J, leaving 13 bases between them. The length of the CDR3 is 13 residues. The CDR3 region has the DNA TGTGCCAGCGGCAACAGGGAAGACTATGGCTACACCTTC. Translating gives CASGNREDYGYTF.

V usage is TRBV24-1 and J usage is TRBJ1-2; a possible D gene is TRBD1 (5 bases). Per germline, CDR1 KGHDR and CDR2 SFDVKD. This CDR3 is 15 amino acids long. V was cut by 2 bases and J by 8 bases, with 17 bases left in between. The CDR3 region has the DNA TGTGCCACCAGTGATTCCCGATTGGAGGGGAAGGGCTACACCTTC. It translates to CATSDSRLEGKGYTF.

DNA for the CDR3: TGCGCCAGCAGCGATCGGGACAGGGGGTCTTACGAGCAGTACTTC. Translated, it gives CASSDRDRGSYEQYF. This sequence joins TRBV5-1 and TRBJ2-7, with 11 bases fitting TRBD1. The germline CDR1 and CDR2 sequences are SGHRS and YFSETQ. Germline trimming cut 4 bases from V and 4 bases from J; bases unmatched to any gene: 7. This CDR3 region has 15 residues.

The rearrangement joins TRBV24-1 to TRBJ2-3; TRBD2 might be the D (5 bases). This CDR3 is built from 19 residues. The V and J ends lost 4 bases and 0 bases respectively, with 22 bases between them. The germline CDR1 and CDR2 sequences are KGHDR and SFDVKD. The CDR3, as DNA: TGTGCCACCAGTGACCCTAGCCATCCCCAAGGATTTAGCACAGATACGCAGTATTTT. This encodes CATSDPSHPQGFSTDTQYF.

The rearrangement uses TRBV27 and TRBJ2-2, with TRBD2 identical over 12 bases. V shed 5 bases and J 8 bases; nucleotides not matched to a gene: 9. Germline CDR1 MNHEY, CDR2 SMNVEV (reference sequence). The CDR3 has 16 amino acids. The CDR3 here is CASSILLAGGSGELFF. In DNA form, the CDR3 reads TGTGCCAGCAGTATCTTACTAGCGGGGGGATCAGGGGAGCTGTTTTTT.

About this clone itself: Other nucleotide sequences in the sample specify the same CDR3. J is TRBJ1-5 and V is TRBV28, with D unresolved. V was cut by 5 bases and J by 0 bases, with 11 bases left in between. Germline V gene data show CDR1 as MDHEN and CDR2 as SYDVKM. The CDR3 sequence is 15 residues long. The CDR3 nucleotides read TGTGCCAGCAGTGGCCCCGTTTATAGCAATCAGCCCCAGCATTTT. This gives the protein CASSGPVYSNQPQHF.

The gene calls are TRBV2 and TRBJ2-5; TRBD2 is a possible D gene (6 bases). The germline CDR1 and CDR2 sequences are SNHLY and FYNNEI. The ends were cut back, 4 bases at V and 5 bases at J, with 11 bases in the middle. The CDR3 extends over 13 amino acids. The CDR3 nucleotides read TGTGCCAGCAGTGGCGGGACGGGGGAGACCCAGTACTTC. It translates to CASSGGTGETQYF.

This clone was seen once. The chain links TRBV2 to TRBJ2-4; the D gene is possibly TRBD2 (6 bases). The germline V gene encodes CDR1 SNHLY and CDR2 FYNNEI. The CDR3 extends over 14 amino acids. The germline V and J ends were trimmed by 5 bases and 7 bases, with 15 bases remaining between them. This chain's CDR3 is CASSLRGTRNIQYF. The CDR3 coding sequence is TGTGCCAGCAGTCTCCGAGGGACTCGGAACATTCAGTACTTC.

CDR3 nucleotides: TGTGCCAGTAGAGAGGGACAGACCTACGAGCAGTACTTC. Amino acid sequence: CASREGQTYEQYF. The V gene is TRBV19, the J gene TRBJ2-7; 7 bases fit TRBD1. J lost 2 bases, V lost 6 bases, and 4 bases had no gene match. Germline V CDR1 and CDR2: LNHDA, SQIVND (reference sequence). This CDR3 is built from 13 residues.

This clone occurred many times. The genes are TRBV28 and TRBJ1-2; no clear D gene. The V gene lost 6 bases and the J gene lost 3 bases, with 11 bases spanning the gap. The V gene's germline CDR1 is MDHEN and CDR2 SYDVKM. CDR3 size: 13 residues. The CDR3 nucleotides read TGTGCCAGCAGCCAAGACGACTACTATGGCTACACCTTC. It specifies CASSQDDYYGYTF.

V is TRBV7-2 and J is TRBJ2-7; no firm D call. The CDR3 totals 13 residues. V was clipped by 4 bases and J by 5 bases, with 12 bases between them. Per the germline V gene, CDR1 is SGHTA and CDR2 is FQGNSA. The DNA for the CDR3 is TGTGCCAGCAGCTCCGGGTCAGTGCACGAGCAGTACTTC. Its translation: CASSSGSVHEQYF.

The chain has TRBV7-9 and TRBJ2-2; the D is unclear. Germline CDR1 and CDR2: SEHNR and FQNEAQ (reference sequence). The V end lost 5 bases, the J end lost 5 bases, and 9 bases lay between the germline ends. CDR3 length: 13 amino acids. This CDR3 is CASSPRGTGELFF. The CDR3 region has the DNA TGTGCCAGCAGCCCCCGCGGAACCGGGGAGCTGTTTTTT. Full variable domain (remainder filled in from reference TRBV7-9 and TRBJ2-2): DTGVSQNPRHKITKRGQNVTFRCDPISEHNRLYWYRQTLGQGPEFLTYFQNEAQLEKSRLLSDRFSAERPKGSFSTLEIQRTEQGDSAMYLCASSPRGTGELFFGEGSRLTVL.

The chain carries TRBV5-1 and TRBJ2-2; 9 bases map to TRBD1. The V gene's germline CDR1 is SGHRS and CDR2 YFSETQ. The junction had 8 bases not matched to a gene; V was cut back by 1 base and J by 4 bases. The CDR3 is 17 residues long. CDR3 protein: CASSLPDRGRGTGELFF. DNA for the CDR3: TGCGCCAGCAGCTTGCCGGACAGGGGAAGGGGCACCGGGGAGCTGTTTTTT.

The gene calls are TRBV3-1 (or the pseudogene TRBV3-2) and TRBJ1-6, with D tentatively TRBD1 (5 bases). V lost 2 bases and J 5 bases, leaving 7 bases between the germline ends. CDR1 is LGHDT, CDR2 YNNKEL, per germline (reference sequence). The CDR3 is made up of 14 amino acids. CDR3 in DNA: TGTGCCAGCAGCCAACAGGGAAATAATTCACCCCTCCACTTT. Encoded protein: CASSQQGNNSPLHF.

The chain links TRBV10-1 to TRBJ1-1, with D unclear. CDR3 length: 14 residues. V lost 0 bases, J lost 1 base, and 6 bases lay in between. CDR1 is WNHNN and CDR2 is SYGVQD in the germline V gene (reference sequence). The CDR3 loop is CASSESYGNTEAFF. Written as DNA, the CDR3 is TGCGCCAGCAGTGAGTCGTACGGGAACACTGAAGCTTTCTTT.

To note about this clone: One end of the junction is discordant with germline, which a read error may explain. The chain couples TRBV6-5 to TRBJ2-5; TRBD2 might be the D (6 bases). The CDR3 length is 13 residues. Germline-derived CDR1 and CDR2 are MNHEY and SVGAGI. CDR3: CASSYGTQGTQYF. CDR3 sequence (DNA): TGTGCCAGCAGTTACGGGACTCAAGGGACCCAGTACTTC.

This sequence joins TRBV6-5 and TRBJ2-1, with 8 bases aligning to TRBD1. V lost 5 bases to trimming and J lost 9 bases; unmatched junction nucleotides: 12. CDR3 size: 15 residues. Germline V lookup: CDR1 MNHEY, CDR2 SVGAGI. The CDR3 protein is CASSRDRISVGEQFF. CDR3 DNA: TGTGCCAGCAGTCGGGACAGGATTTCGGTCGGTGAGCAGTTCTTC.

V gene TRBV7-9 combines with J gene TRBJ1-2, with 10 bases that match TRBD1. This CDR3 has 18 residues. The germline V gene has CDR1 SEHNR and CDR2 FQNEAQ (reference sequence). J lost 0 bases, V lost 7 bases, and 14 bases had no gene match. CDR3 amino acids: CASTPRGTGVTTNYGYTF. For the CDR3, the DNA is TGTGCCAGCACCCCCCGAGGGACAGGGGTTACAACTAACTATGGCTACACCTTC.

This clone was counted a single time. The CDR3, as DNA: TGTGCCAGCAGCTTTCAGGGCAGCGCCGTCACCTTC. It encodes CASSFQGSAVTF. The rearrangement uses TRBV7-9 and TRBJ1-2, with a tentative D call TRBD1 (5 bases). The germline V and J ends were trimmed by 3 bases and 13 bases, with 15 bases remaining between them. The CDR3 sequence is 12 residues long. Germline-derived CDR1 and CDR2 are SEHNR and FQNEAQ (reference sequence).